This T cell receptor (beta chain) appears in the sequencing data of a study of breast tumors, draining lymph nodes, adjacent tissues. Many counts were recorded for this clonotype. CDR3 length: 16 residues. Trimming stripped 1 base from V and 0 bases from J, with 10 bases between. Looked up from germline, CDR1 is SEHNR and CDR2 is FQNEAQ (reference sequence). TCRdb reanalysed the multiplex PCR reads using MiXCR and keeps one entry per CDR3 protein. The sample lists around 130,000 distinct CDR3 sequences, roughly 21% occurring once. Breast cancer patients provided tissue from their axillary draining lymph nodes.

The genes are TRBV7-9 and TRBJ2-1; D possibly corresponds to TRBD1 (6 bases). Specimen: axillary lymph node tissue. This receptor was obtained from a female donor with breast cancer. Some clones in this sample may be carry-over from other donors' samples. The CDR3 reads CASSLVGGGSYNEQFF. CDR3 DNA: TGTGCCAGCAGCTTAGTAGGGGGTGGCTCCTACAATGAGCAGTTCTTC.